The 26 T cell receptor beta chains below come from one sample, sequenced in a study of shared clonotypes between healthy human individuals. Only in-frame clones appear in the TCRdb table, and some are missing; sequencing was by immunoSEQ multiplex PCR. The data contain some 530,000 clones, 65% to 85% of them singletons. Material: PBMCs. All receptors derive from a woman aged 40 to 50 in good health. Some clones in this sample may be carry-over from other donors' samples.

This clone occurred many times. Here the CDR3 reads CASSLTSGSSYNEQFF. DNA of the CDR3: TGTGCCAGCAGTTTAACTAGCGGGAGCTCCTACAATGAGCAGTTCTTC. This sequence joins TRBV6-6 and TRBJ2-1, with TRBD2 matching over 11 bases. The CDR3 length is 16 residues. The V gene end was trimmed by 4 bases and the J gene end by 0 bases; junction bases not matched to a gene: 2. CDR1 MNHNY and CDR2 SVGAGI come from the germline V gene (reference sequence).

This clone was detected once. This sequence joins TRBV27 and TRBJ2-5; the match to TRBD1 covers 9 bases. V dropped 6 bases and J dropped 4; count of bases not matched to a gene: 6. The CDR3 has 14 residues. Germline V CDR1 and CDR2: MNHEY, SMNVEV (reference sequence). The CDR3 spells CASSTTGGGETQYF. Written as DNA, the CDR3 is TGTGCCAGCAGCACGACAGGGGGTGGAGAGACCCAGTACTTC.

This rearrangement joins TRBV28 to TRBJ1-1; D call uncertain. Germline CDR1 is MDHEN and CDR2 is SYDVKM. The CDR3 length is 11 residues. V was shortened by 5 bases and J by 4 bases, with 5 bases between the two germline ends. The CDR3 spells CASSKVTEAFF. CDR3 bases: TGTGCCAGCAGTAAGGTCACTGAAGCTTTCTTT.

The V gene is TRBV30, the J gene TRBJ2-7; 9 bases are a match to TRBD1. This CDR3 has 15 amino acids. V lost 4 bases and J lost 1; bases outside the gene matches: 8. The germline gives CDR1 GTSNPN, CDR2 SVGIG (reference sequence). This chain's CDR3 is CAWTQGDRASYEQYF. CDR3 nucleotides: TGTGCCTGGACCCAAGGGGACAGGGCTTCCTACGAGCAGTACTTC.

This rearrangement joins TRBV7-9 to TRBJ1-3; a weak D match, TRBD1 (5 bases). The germline CDR1 and CDR2 sequences are SEHNR and FQNEAQ (reference sequence). Trimming shortened V by 5 bases and J by 4 bases, and 18 bases separated the two germline ends. The CDR3 contains 16 residues. The CDR3 protein is CASSRDSQGAGNTIYF. The CDR3 DNA follows: TGTGCCAGCAGCCGCGACAGTCAGGGAGCCGGAAACACCATATATTTT.

The chain uses TRBV7-8 and TRBJ2-1; 9 positions match TRBD2. The germline V gene has CDR1 SGHVS and CDR2 FQNEAQ. The CDR3 sequence is 16 residues long. With V trimmed by 4 bases and J by 6 bases, 10 bases remained unmatched. This CDR3 reads CASSSTGGGGFNEQFF. The CDR3 bases are TGTGCCAGCAGCTCCACTGGCGGGGGGGGTTTCAATGAGCAGTTCTTC.

The chain uses TRBV10-3 and TRBJ2-2; D is possibly TRBD1 (5 bases). V was trimmed by 1 base and J by 6 bases, leaving 6 bases between them. Germline V gene lookup returns CDR1 ENHRY and CDR2 SYGVKD. The CDR3 has 13 amino acids. The CDR3 spells CAISEYRSGELFF. CDR3 DNA: TGTGCCATCAGTGAGTACAGGTCCGGGGAGCTGTTTTTT.

The CDR3 spells CASRRGGSRETQYF. The CDR3 nucleotides are TGTGCCAGCAGGCGGGGGGGTAGTAGAGAGACCCAGTACTTC. This chain joins TRBV7-2 and TRBJ2-5; the match to TRBD2 covers 9 bases. Germline trimming cut 6 bases from V and 4 bases from J; bases unmatched to any gene: 6. CDR1 is SGHTA and CDR2 is FQGNSA in the germline V gene. The CDR3 loop spans 14 amino acids. The variable domain in full, completed from reference TRBV7-2 and TRBJ2-5, reads GAGVSQSPSNKVTEKGKDVELRCDPISGHTALYWYRQSLGQGLEFLIYFQGNSAPDKSGLPSDRFSAERTGGSVSTLTIQRTQQEDSAVYLCASRRGGSRETQYFGPGTRLLVL.

The gene calls are TRBV18 and TRBJ2-1; possibly TRBD2 for D (5 bases). V was cut by 2 bases and J by 8 bases, with 10 bases left in between. This CDR3 region has 13 residues. CDR1 and CDR2 from the germline V gene are KGHSH and LQKENI. The CDR3 DNA sequence: TGTGCCAGCTCACCAGGGAGTCTCGATGAGCAGTTCTTC. This sequence encodes CASSPGSLDEQFF.

The CDR3, as DNA: TGTGCCAGCACCCCCCTTTTAAGGACTAGCGGGTACAATGAGCAGTTCTTC. Its protein is CASTPLLRTSGYNEQFF. V is TRBV28 and J is TRBJ2-1; 11 nucleotides align to TRBD2. Germline CDR1 is MDHEN and CDR2 is SYDVKM. The length of the CDR3 is 17 residues. V lost 7 bases and J lost 4; bases outside the gene matches: 12.

The gene calls are TRBV6-1 and TRBJ1-1, with TRBD1 matching 8 bases. V dropped 6 bases and J dropped 4; count of bases not matched to a gene: 7. Per germline, CDR1 MNHNS and CDR2 SASEGT. This CDR3 contains 14 residues. Here the CDR3 DNA reads TGTGCCAGCAGCCCCTGGACAGGGATCACTGAAGCTTTCTTT. Protein product: CASSPWTGITEAFF.

V gene TRBV2 combines with J gene TRBJ1-4, with D perhaps TRBD1 (5 bases). The CDR3 has 15 residues. Germline CDR1 reads SNHLY; CDR2 reads FYNNEI. V lost 4 bases to trimming and J lost 10 bases, with 19 bases between them. The CDR3 is CASSVGRGGVGKLFF. CDR3 coding DNA: TGTGCCAGCAGTGTTGGCCGGGGGGGGGTAGGAAAACTGTTTTTT.

Details on this clone: With a much larger clone just one base away, this may be a read error. The same CDR3 is also encoded by other DNA sequences in this sample. The chain uses TRBV4-3 and TRBJ2-3; D is perhaps TRBD2 (6 bases). Germline V gene data show CDR1 as LGHNA and CDR2 as YSLEER. The CDR3 sequence is 16 residues long. CDR3 sequence: CASSQDQLGGTDTQYF. In DNA form, the CDR3 reads TGCGCCAGCAGCCAAGATCAACTAGGCGGGACTGATACGCAGTATTTC.

Notes on this clone: It is likely a read error: a sequence one base away is far more abundant. V is TRBV29-1 and J is TRBJ1-1; D possibly corresponds to TRBD1 (6 bases). Germline V gives CDR1 SQVTM, CDR2 ANQGSEA. This CDR3 has 14 amino acids. Trimming pared 8 bases from V and 1 base from J, leaving 17 bases between. The CDR3 region is CSIATGAANTEAFF. DNA of the CDR3: TGCAGCATTGCCACGGGGGCAGCGAACACTGAAGCTTTCTTT.

V is TRBV5-1 and J is TRBJ2-1; 10 nucleotides line up with TRBD2. Trimming cost V 1 base and J 6 bases; bases outside gene matches: 4. Germline loops: CDR1 SGHRS, CDR2 YFSETQ. This CDR3 is built from 15 residues. The CDR3 region is CASSLTLAGANEQFF. In DNA, the CDR3 is TGCGCCAGCAGCTTGACCCTAGCGGGAGCCAATGAGCAGTTCTTC. The full variable domain, completed using reference TRBV5-1 and TRBJ2-1, is KAGVTQTPRYLIKTRGQQVTLSCSPISGHRSVSWYQQTPGQGLQFLFEYFSETQRNKGNFPGRFSGRQFSNSRSEMNVSTLELGDSALYLCASSLTLAGANEQFFGPGTRLTVL.

The chain employs TRBV6-5 and TRBJ2-7, with 7 positions matching TRBD2. The CDR3 extends over 15 amino acids. J lost 6 bases, V lost 9 bases, and 17 bases had no gene match. Germline V lookup: CDR1 MNHEY, CDR2 SVGAGI. The CDR3 is CARTRLTGGATEQYF. The CDR3 DNA reads TGTGCCAGGACCCGCCTAACGGGAGGTGCTACCGAGCAGTACTTC.

In the case of this clone: This likely traces to a read error, being one base from a far larger clone. The chain recombines TRBV19 with TRBJ2-7, with 10 bases aligning to TRBD2. The CDR3 is 14 amino acids. The germline V gene has CDR1 LNHDA and CDR2 SQIVND (reference sequence). This CDR3 is CASSTPGLAYEQHF. Written as DNA, the CDR3 is TGTGCCAGTAGTACCCCGGGACTAGCGTACGAGCAGCACTTC.

J is TRBJ1-5 and V is TRBV19; 9 nucleotides match TRBD1. The CDR3 is 15 amino acids. Per germline, CDR1 LNHDA and CDR2 SQIVND (reference sequence). The J segment lost 6 bases and the V segment lost 6 bases, leaving 9 bases of the junction unmatched. The CDR3 loop is CASRTGQGLTQPQHF. The CDR3 DNA reads TGTGCCAGTAGAACGGGACAGGGTCTAACTCAGCCCCAGCATTTT. Variable domain in full (rest from reference TRBV19 and TRBJ1-5): DGGITQSPKYLFRKEGQNVTLSCEQNLNHDAMYWYRQDPGQGLRLIYYSQIVNDFQKGDIAEGYSVSREKKESFPLTVTSAQKNPTAFYLCASRTGQGLTQPQHFGDGTRLSIL.

The chain employs TRBV19 and TRBJ2-5; TRBD1 might be the D (6 bases). The CDR3 contains 11 residues. V was cut by 11 bases and J by 2 bases, with 9 bases left in between. Looked up from germline, CDR1 is LNHDA and CDR2 is SQIVND (reference sequence). The CDR3 nucleotides are TGTGCCGTAGGACAGCAAGAGACCCAGTACTTC. It codes for CAVGQQETQYF.

The count of this clone is one. V is TRBV5-4 and J is TRBJ2-1; 7 positions agree with TRBD2. J was trimmed by 8 bases and V by 4 bases; bases with no gene match: 15. This CDR3 spans 16 amino acids. The germline V gene encodes CDR1 SGHNT and CDR2 YYREEE (reference sequence). CDR3 bases: TGTGCCAGCAGCCTCCGACTAGCCGGGTCTTGGGATGAGCAGTTCTTC. Its translation: CASSLRLAGSWDEQFF.

About this clone itself: This likely reflects a read error, since a far larger clone is one base away. The sample holds other DNA sequences that translate to the same CDR3. The chain recombines TRBV6-5 with TRBJ2-7; no clear D gene. Germline CDR1 and CDR2: MNHEY and SVGAGI. The CDR3 loop spans 15 amino acids. V gave up 6 bases and J gave up 2 bases, with 17 bases separating them. CDR3 amino acids: CASSTTSVSTYEQYF. CDR3 nucleotide sequence: TGTGCCAGCAGCACTACCAGCGTGTCAACCTACGAGCAGTACTTC.

The chain carries TRBV19 and TRBJ2-7, with 11 bases fitting TRBD1. V trimming: 3 bases; J trimming: 1 base; junction bases outside the gene matches: 5. The V gene's germline CDR1 is LNHDA and CDR2 SQIVND (reference sequence). The CDR3 runs to 16 residues. The CDR3 nucleotides read TGTGCCAGTAGTATTCGCGGGACAGGGGGTTCCTACGAGCAGTACTTC. Amino acids: CASSIRGTGGSYEQYF.

This clone occurred once. This likely came from a read error, as a far larger clone is one base away. The chain is built from TRBV29-1 and TRBJ2-7, with 9 bases fitting TRBD1. Germline V gene sequence: CDR1 SQVTM, CDR2 ANQGSEA. The CDR3 is 13 amino acids. J gave up 6 bases and V 7 bases, and 10 bases lay outside the gene matches. The DNA for the CDR3 is TGCAGCGCGACGGGACAGGGAGGGCGCGAGCAGTACTTC. Amino acid sequence: CSATGQGGREQYF.

The rearrangement uses TRBV7-9 and TRBJ2-1; 11 bases align to TRBD2. Germline lookup yields CDR1 SEHNR and CDR2 FQNEAQ (reference sequence). The CDR3 has 15 residues. With V trimmed by 0 bases and J by 6 bases, 1 base remained unmatched. The CDR3 sequence: CASSLASGRANEQFF. The CDR3, as DNA: TGTGCCAGCAGCTTAGCTAGCGGGAGGGCCAATGAGCAGTTCTTC.

In regard to this clone: A single base is all that separates this from a far larger clone, so a read error is likely. The V call is TRBV7-9, the J call TRBJ1-3; TRBD1 is a possible D gene (6 bases). The CDR3 consists of 15 residues. The V gene's germline CDR1 is SEHNR and CDR2 FQNEAQ (reference sequence). The CDR3 nucleotides are TGTACCAGCAGCCAACGAACAGGGTCAGGAAACACCATATATTTT. Translation: CTSSQRTGSGNTIYF. Using reference TRBV7-9 and TRBJ1-3 for the parts outside the CDR3, the full variable domain is DTGVSQNPRHKITKRGQNVTFRCDPISEHNRLYWYRQTLGQGPEFLTYFQNEAQLEKSRLLSDRFSAERPKGSFSTLEIQRTEQGDSAMYLCTSSQRTGSGNTIYFGEGSWLTVV.

The chain has TRBV5-4 and TRBJ2-7, with TRBD1 as a possible D gene (5 bases). Germline lookup yields CDR1 SGHNT and CDR2 YYREEE (reference sequence). V was pared by 1 base and J by 2 bases, with 10 bases between. The CDR3 is 14 amino acids. This chain's CDR3 is CASSLSRTTYEQYF. The CDR3 nucleotides read TGTGCCAGCAGCTTGTCCAGGACAACCTACGAGCAGTACTTC.